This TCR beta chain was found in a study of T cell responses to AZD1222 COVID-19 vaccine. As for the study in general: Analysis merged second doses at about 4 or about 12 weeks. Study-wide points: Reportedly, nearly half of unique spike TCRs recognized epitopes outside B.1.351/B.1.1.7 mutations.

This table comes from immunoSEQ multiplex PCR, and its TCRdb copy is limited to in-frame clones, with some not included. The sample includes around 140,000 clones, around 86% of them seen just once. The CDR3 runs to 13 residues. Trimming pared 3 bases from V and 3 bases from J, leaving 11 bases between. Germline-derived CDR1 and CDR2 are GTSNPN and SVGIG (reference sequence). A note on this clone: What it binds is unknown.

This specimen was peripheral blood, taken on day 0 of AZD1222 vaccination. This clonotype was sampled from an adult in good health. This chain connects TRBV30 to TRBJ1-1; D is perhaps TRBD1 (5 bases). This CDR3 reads CAWSPWGHTEAFF. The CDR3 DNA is TGTGCCTGGAGCCCATGGGGCCACACTGAAGCTTTCTTT. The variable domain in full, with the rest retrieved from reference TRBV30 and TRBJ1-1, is SQTIHQWPATLVQPVGSPLSLECTVEGTSNPNLYWYRQAAGRGLQLLFYSVGIGQISSEVPQNLSASRPQDRQFILSSKKLLLSDSGFYLCAWSPWGHTEAFFGQGTRLTVV.